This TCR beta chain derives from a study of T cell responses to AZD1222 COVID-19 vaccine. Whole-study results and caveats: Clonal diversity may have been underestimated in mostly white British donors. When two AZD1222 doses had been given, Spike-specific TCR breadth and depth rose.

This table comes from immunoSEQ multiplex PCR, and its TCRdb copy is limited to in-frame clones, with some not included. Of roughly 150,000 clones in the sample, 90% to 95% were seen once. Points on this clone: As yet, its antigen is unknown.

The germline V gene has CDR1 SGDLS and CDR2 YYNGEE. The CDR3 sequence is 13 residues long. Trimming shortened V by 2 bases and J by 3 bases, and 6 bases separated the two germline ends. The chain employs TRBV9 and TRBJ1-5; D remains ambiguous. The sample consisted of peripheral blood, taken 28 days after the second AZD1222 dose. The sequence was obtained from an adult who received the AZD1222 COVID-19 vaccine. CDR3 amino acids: CASSVGINQPQHF. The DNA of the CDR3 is TGTGCCAGCAGCGTTGGGATCAATCAGCCCCAGCATTTT. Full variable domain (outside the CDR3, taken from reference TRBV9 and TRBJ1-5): DSGVTQTPKHLITATGQRVTLRCSPRSGDLSVYWYQQSLDQGLQFLIQYYNGEERAKGNILERFSAQQFPDLHSELNLSSLELGDSALYFCASSVGINQPQHFGDGTRLSIL.